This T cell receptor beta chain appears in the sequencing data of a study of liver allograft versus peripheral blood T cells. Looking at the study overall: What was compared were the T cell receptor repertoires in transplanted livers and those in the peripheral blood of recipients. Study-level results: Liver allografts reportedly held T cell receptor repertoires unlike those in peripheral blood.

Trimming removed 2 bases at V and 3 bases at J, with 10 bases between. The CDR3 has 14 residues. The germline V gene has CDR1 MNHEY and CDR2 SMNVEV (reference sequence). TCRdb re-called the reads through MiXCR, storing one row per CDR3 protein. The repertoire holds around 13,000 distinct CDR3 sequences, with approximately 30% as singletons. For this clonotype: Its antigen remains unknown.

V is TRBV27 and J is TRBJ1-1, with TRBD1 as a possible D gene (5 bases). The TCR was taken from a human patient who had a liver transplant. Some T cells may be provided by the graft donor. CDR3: CASSLRGGDTEAFF. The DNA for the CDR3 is TGTGCCAGCAGTTTACGGGGAGGGGACACTGAAGCTTTCTTT.